These 8 T cell receptor beta chains were all obtained from the same sample, sequenced in a study of blood T cell repertoires in COVID-19. Produced via immunoSEQ multiplex PCR; TCRdb's table is partial and in-frame only. Here the sample spans around 160,000 clones, approximately 79% being singletons. Sequencing was carried out using peripheral blood. The receptor source for this set is an elderly woman with acute or convalescent COVID-19.

V usage is TRBV18 and J usage is TRBJ2-7; D might be TRBD1 (6 bases). The V gene's germline CDR1 is KGHSH and CDR2 LQKENI. The CDR3 extends over 15 amino acids. Trimming took 3 bases from V and 3 from J, leaving 15 bases between them. CDR3 nucleotide sequence: TGTGCCAGCTCACCGGGGGCATCGGAAGTCTACGAGCAGTACTTC. Amino acids: CASSPGASEVYEQYF.

This chain uses TRBV6-2 or TRBV6-3 with TRBJ2-5, with TRBD2 matching over 11 bases. This CDR3 is 16 amino acids long. Germline V gene data show CDR1 as MNHEY and CDR2 as SVGEGT. Germline trimming cut 2 bases from V and 5 bases from J; bases unmatched to any gene: 7. CDR3 sequence: CASSYPRLAGTETQYF. The CDR3 bases are TGTGCCAGCAGTTACCCCCGACTAGCGGGAACGGAGACCCAGTACTTC.

This rearrangement joins TRBV7-2 to TRBJ2-7; 7 nucleotides align to TRBD2. Germline-derived CDR1 and CDR2 are SGHTA and FQGNSA. This CDR3 region has 15 residues. V gave up 4 bases and J gave up 0 bases; unmatched junction bases: 6. CDR3 coding DNA: TGTGCCAGCAGCTCATACCGGGACTACTCCTACGAGCAGTACTTC. This encodes CASSSYRDYSYEQYF.

J is TRBJ2-7 and V is TRBV4-1; possible D gene TRBD1, 5 bases. Germline loops: CDR1 MGHRA, CDR2 YSYEKL. The V gene lost 4 bases and the J gene lost 3 bases, with 10 bases spanning the gap. The CDR3 is 13 amino acids. The DNA for the CDR3 is TGCGCCAGCAGCCCAACAGGACACTACGAGCAGTACTTC. As protein: CASSPTGHYEQYF.

CDR3 in amino acids: CASSESTGVAKNIQYF. The CDR3 nucleotides are TGCGCCAGCAGTGAGTCGACTGGCGTAGCCAAAAACATTCAGTACTTC. This rearrangement joins TRBV10-1 to TRBJ2-4; unclear D gene. V was cut by 0 bases and J by 0 bases, with 9 bases left in between. CDR1 WNHNN and CDR2 SYGVQD come from the germline V gene (reference sequence). The CDR3 contains 16 residues.

This sequence joins TRBV6-5 and TRBJ1-5; D is unclear. Germline CDR1 reads MNHEY; CDR2 reads SVGAGI. This CDR3 has 12 residues. V was clipped by 8 bases and J by 2 bases, with 7 bases between them. In DNA form, the CDR3 reads TGTGCCAGCGCAGGTCGCAATCAGCCCCAGCATTTT. Protein product: CASAGRNQPQHF.

V and J are TRBV18 and TRBJ1-5; D is ambiguous. This CDR3 comprises 15 residues. V lost 3 bases, J lost 6 bases, and 15 bases lay in between. Germline CDR1 KGHSH, CDR2 LQKENI. The CDR3, as DNA: TGTGCCAGCTCACCTTCCGGGGTGGCCATTCAGCCCCAGCATTTT. Its translation: CASSPSGVAIQPQHF. Variable domain in full (rest from reference TRBV18 and TRBJ1-5): NAGVMQNPRHLVRRRGQEARLRCSPMKGHSHVYWYRQLPEEGLKFMVYLQKENIIDESGMPKERFSAEFPKEGPSILRIQQVVRGDSAAYFCASSPSGVAIQPQHFGDGTRLSIL.

V usage is TRBV4-1 and J usage is TRBJ2-3, with TRBD2 identical over 8 bases. V was pared by 3 bases and J by 6 bases, with 17 bases of the junction left unmatched. This CDR3 spans 18 amino acids. Germline V gene data show CDR1 as MGHRA and CDR2 as YSYEKL. The CDR3 spells CASSQTPGGPGGLDTQYF. CDR3 nucleotide sequence: TGCGCCAGCAGCCAGACGCCGGGAGGGCCCGGGGGCTTGGATACGCAGTATTTT.